The 27 T cell receptor beta chains presented below share a single source sample, sequenced in a study of cytotoxic CD8 clonotypes in ibrutinib-treated CLL. Only in-frame clones appear in the TCRdb table, and some are missing; sequencing was by immunoSEQ multiplex PCR. The sample has some 140,000 clones; less than 90% are singletons. Sample: PBMCs, taken after 24 months of ibrutinib treatment. These receptors were taken from a human donor with chronic lymphocytic leukemia.

The genes are TRBV6-1 and TRBJ1-4; unclear D gene. V was cut by 6 bases and J by 4 bases, with 9 bases left in between. The CDR3 is 13 amino acids. Germline CDR1 and CDR2: MNHNS and SASEGT. The CDR3, as DNA: TGTGCCAGCAGCCAAGGACGTAATGAAAAACTGTTTTTT. It encodes CASSQGRNEKLFF.

This chain connects TRBV5-1 to TRBJ1-6; D unclear. This CDR3 has 13 amino acids. Per the germline V gene, CDR1 is SGHRS and CDR2 is YFSETQ. V shed 2 bases and J shed 7 bases, with 7 bases lying between them. As DNA, the CDR3 is TGCGCCAGCAGCTTCGGGAGGAATTCACCCCTCCACTTT. Amino acid sequence: CASSFGRNSPLHF.

This chain links TRBV14 with TRBJ2-1; 9 bases agree with TRBD2. The CDR3 totals 16 residues. The J segment lost 2 bases and the V segment lost 0 bases, leaving 2 bases of the junction unmatched. Germline CDR1 SGHDN, CDR2 FVKESK. The CDR3 DNA reads TGTGCCAGCAGCCAAGATAGACTAGCGGCCTACAATGAGCAGTTCTTC. Translating it yields CASSQDRLAAYNEQFF.

The DNA for the CDR3 is TGCGCCAGCAGCTACTCGGACCGGAGTGAAGCTTTCTTT. This gives the protein CASSYSDRSEAFF. The chain has TRBV5-1 and TRBJ1-1, with D unresolved. Germline-derived CDR1 and CDR2 are SGHRS and YFSETQ. This CDR3 comprises 13 residues. Trimming removed 3 bases from V and 7 bases from J, with 13 bases in between.

This clone is a singleton in its sample. This chain links TRBV19 with TRBJ2-5; 9 bases align to TRBD1. Germline V gene data show CDR1 as LNHDA and CDR2 as SQIVND (reference sequence). The CDR3 has 17 amino acids. The ends lost 7 bases at V and 5 bases at J; junction bases unmatched: 17. Here the CDR3 DNA reads TGTGCCAGTAAACCCCCACGACAGGGGGTAGGCGGGGAGACCCAGTACTTC. Its translation is CASKPPRQGVGGETQYF. Complete variable domain (other parts from reference TRBV19 and TRBJ2-5): DGGITQSPKYLFRKEGQNVTLSCEQNLNHDAMYWYRQDPGQGLRLIYYSQIVNDFQKGDIAEGYSVSREKKESFPLTVTSAQKNPTAFYLCASKPPRQGVGGETQYFGPGTRLLVL.

The chain's CDR3 is CASSQAGAGNTIYF. The CDR3 coding sequence is TGCGCCAGCAGCCAAGCAGGGGCTGGAAACACCATATATTTT. The chain couples TRBV4-3 to TRBJ1-3, with a possible D match to TRBD1 (6 bases). V was shortened by 1 base and J by 2 bases, with 6 bases between the two germline ends. CDR1 is LGHNA and CDR2 is YSLEER in the germline V gene. The length of the CDR3 is 14 residues.

V and J are TRBV27 and TRBJ1-1; possible D gene TRBD1, 6 bases. The germline gives CDR1 MNHEY, CDR2 SMNVEV (reference sequence). V lost 10 bases to trimming and J lost 2 bases, with 17 bases between them. The CDR3 extends over 14 amino acids. As DNA, the CDR3 is TGTGCCACCAAACCAGGGGCGACCAACACTGAAGCTTTCTTT. Translated, it gives CATKPGATNTEAFF.

The CDR3: CAWSEAGPDLNQPQHF. The CDR3, as DNA: TGTGCCTGGAGTGAAGCGGGCCCTGACTTGAATCAGCCCCAGCATTTT. The chain recombines TRBV30 with TRBJ1-5; D call uncertain. The CDR3 loop spans 16 amino acids. Trimming removed 1 base from V and 4 bases from J, with 17 bases in between. The V gene's germline CDR1 is GTSNPN and CDR2 SVGIG (reference sequence).

The chain carries TRBV9 and TRBJ2-1; possible D gene TRBD1, 6 bases. The CDR3 spans 15 residues. The germline V gene has CDR1 SGDLS and CDR2 YYNGEE. Deletions cut 0 bases from V and 4 bases from J, with 11 bases between. CDR3 bases: TGTGCCAGCAGCGTAGGTAGGGGGTTTTACAATGAGCAGTTCTTC. Its protein product is CASSVGRGFYNEQFF.

The chain employs TRBV2 and TRBJ1-1; no clear D. Looked up from germline, CDR1 is SNHLY and CDR2 is FYNNEI. V was cut by 2 bases and J by 1 base, with 11 bases left in between. CDR3 length: 15 amino acids. The CDR3 sequence is CASSELGGQNTEAFF. For the CDR3, the DNA is TGTGCCAGCAGTGAATTGGGTGGGCAGAACACTGAAGCTTTCTTT. Full variable domain (rest looked up from reference TRBV2 and TRBJ1-1): EPEVTQTPSHQVTQMGQEVILRCVPISNHLYFYWYRQILGQKVEFLVSFYNNEISEKSEIFDDQFSVERPDGSNFTLKIRSTKLEDSAMYFCASSELGGQNTEAFFGQGTRLTVV.

The chain has TRBV5-1 and TRBJ2-1; 9 bases are shared with TRBD1. CDR3 length: 16 residues. The germline V gene has CDR1 SGHRS and CDR2 YFSETQ. Trimming removed 4 bases from V and 4 bases from J; junction bases left unmatched: 9. The CDR3 bases are TGCGCCAGCAGCGTTGCCCCGGGACAGGGTTACAATGAGCAGTTCTTC. Translation gives CASSVAPGQGYNEQFF. Filled out from reference TRBV5-1 and TRBJ2-1, the complete variable domain reads KAGVTQTPRYLIKTRGQQVTLSCSPISGHRSVSWYQQTPGQGLQFLFEYFSETQRNKGNFPGRFSGRQFSNSRSEMNVSTLELGDSALYLCASSVAPGQGYNEQFFGPGTRLTVL.

This chain joins TRBV21-1 and TRBJ2-2; TRBD1, as called in the table, went unchecked against the DNA. TRBV21-1 is flagged as a pseudogene. The CDR3 runs 11 residues. The CDR3 loop is CASGYTGELFF. CDR3 nucleotide sequence: TGTGCCAGCGGCTACACCGGGGAGCTGTTTTTT.

V and J are TRBV6-1 and TRBJ1-2; D not certain. The CDR3 extends over 14 amino acids. Deletions cut 4 bases from V and 7 bases from J, with 16 bases between. Germline V gives CDR1 MNHNS, CDR2 SASEGT. The CDR3 reads CASSGETWRGGYTF. In DNA, the CDR3 is TGTGCCAGCAGTGGGGAGACTTGGCGAGGTGGCTACACCTTC.

This clone appeared a few times. The gene calls are TRBV7-2 and TRBJ2-7; no firm D call. Germline V gives CDR1 SGHTA, CDR2 FQGNSA. The CDR3 consists of 11 residues. The V end was cut by 4 bases, the J end by 4 bases, with 5 bases between. CDR3 coding DNA: TGTGCCAGCAGCTATCAATACGAGCAGTACTTC. Translated, it gives CASSYQYEQYF.

The rearrangement links TRBV10-3 to TRBJ2-3; D assignment may be TRBD1 or TRBD2 (5 bases each). V was clipped by 4 bases and J by 1 base, with 12 bases between them. Germline loops: CDR1 ENHRY, CDR2 SYGVKD. The CDR3 is 15 residues long. In DNA form, the CDR3 reads TGTGCCATCAGTGGGGGGACCAAAGGCACAGATACGCAGTATTTT. This gives the protein CAISGGTKGTDTQYF.

This chain connects TRBV4-1 to TRBJ1-2, with a tentative D call TRBD1 (5 bases). The CDR3 consists of 15 residues. CDR1 is MGHRA and CDR2 is YSYEKL in the germline V gene. The CDR3 bases are TGCGCTTCGAATGCGGGGCTCTCTAGTAACTATGGCTACACCTTC. This encodes CASNAGLSSNYGYTF.

V gene TRBV6-6 combines with J gene TRBJ1-5, with D uncertain. V lost 7 bases and J 0 bases, leaving 10 bases between the germline ends. CDR3 size: 14 residues. The germline CDR1 and CDR2 sequences are MNHNY and SVGAGI (reference sequence). The CDR3 loop is CASKGHSSNQPQHF. In DNA, the CDR3 is TGTGCCAGCAAAGGGCACTCTAGCAATCAGCCCCAGCATTTT.

This clone has only one observation. The chain employs TRBV10-2 and TRBJ2-3, with 12 bases lining up with TRBD2. Per the germline V gene, CDR1 is WSHSY and CDR2 is SAAADI. V was clipped by 6 bases and J by 0 bases; unmatched bases: 7. This CDR3 has 17 amino acids. In DNA, the CDR3 is TGCGCCAGCAGCCCGGGACTAGCGGGCCCTAGCACAGATACGCAGTATTTT. Protein: CASSPGLAGPSTDTQYF.

J is TRBJ1-6 and V is TRBV7-3, with D unclear. CDR1 SGHTA and CDR2 FQGTGA come from the germline V gene. Trimming pared 3 bases from V and 7 bases from J, leaving 10 bases between. This CDR3 spans 14 amino acids. CDR3 in amino acids: CASSLGRTNSPLHF. In nucleotides, the CDR3 is TGTGCCAGCAGCTTGGGCAGGACGAATTCACCCCTCCACTTT.

This clone has just a few counts. The chain recombines TRBV7-6 with TRBJ2-4; D might be TRBD1 (6 bases). The CDR3 is 22 amino acids. With 5 bases removed from V and 0 bases from J, the gap between germline ends came to 32 bases. CDR1 SGHVS and CDR2 FNYEAQ come from the germline V gene. For the CDR3, the DNA is TGTGCCAGCAGCCGCCGCCCCTCTCCAGGGGTAGGAGCAGTACTAGCCAAAAACATTCAGTACTTC. This encodes CASSRRPSPGVGAVLAKNIQYF.

This chain links TRBV6-6 with TRBJ2-7, with 7 bases identical to TRBD2. V gave up 2 bases and J gave up 2 bases; unmatched junction bases: 9. The CDR3 runs to 16 residues. Germline V gene data show CDR1 as MNHNY and CDR2 as SVGAGI (reference sequence). The CDR3 DNA is TGTGCCAGCAGTTACCCGAGCGGGGCTAAACCCTACGAGCAGTACTTC. Its protein is CASSYPSGAKPYEQYF.

The chain has TRBV6-5 and TRBJ2-1, with a possible D match to TRBD1 (6 bases). Trimming cost V 2 bases and J 5 bases, with 13 bases left between them. Germline CDR1 and CDR2: MNHEY and SVGAGI. The CDR3 loop spans 15 amino acids. DNA for the CDR3: TGTGCCAGCAGTTACCTTCCGGGACAAGACAATGAGCAGTTCTTC. This gives the protein CASSYLPGQDNEQFF.

The V gene is TRBV5-1, the J gene TRBJ2-5; 8 nucleotides align to TRBD2. CDR1 and CDR2 (germline): SGHRS, YFSETQ. V lost 1 base, J lost 2 bases, and 7 bases stayed unmatched. This CDR3 region has 16 residues. The CDR3 sequence: CASSLRASGPQETQYF. The DNA of the CDR3 is TGCGCCAGCAGCTTGCGAGCTAGCGGGCCGCAAGAGACCCAGTACTTC. Looking up the rest from reference TRBV5-1 and TRBJ2-5 gives the full variable domain: KAGVTQTPRYLIKTRGQQVTLSCSPISGHRSVSWYQQTPGQGLQFLFEYFSETQRNKGNFPGRFSGRQFSNSRSEMNVSTLELGDSALYLCASSLRASGPQETQYFGPGTRLLVL.

J is TRBJ2-7 and V is TRBV29-1; D is possibly TRBD1 (6 bases). This CDR3 is 12 amino acids long. V shed 6 bases and J shed 4 bases, with 13 bases lying between them. Germline CDR1 SQVTM, CDR2 ANQGSEA. As DNA, the CDR3 is TGCAGCGTCGAGGACAGTTTGTACGAGCAGTACTTC. It codes for CSVEDSLYEQYF.

V gene TRBV10-1 combines with J gene TRBJ1-4; no clear D. Per the germline V gene, CDR1 is WNHNN and CDR2 is SYGVQD (reference sequence). Trimming left V 8 bases short and J 6 bases short, with 19 bases between. The CDR3 has 15 amino acids. The CDR3 protein is CASPTGTRWYEKLFF. CDR3 DNA sequence: TGCGCCAGCCCCACTGGCACGCGTTGGTATGAAAAACTGTTTTTT.

For the CDR3, the DNA is TGTGCCCATGCGGGGAACTATGGCTACACCTTC. The encoded protein is CAHAGNYGYTF. J is TRBJ1-2 and V is TRBV30; no clear D gene. Trimming left V 8 bases short and J 2 bases short, with 9 bases between. The CDR3 is 11 amino acids. Germline V gives CDR1 GTSNPN, CDR2 SVGIG (reference sequence).

The chain joins TRBV18 to TRBJ2-1; 12 bases are a match to TRBD1. Germline values: CDR1 KGHSH, CDR2 LQKENI. With V trimmed by 4 bases and J by 8 bases, 12 bases remained unmatched. The CDR3 covers 17 residues. This CDR3 reads CASSRGTGGAWSDEQFF. As DNA, the CDR3 is TGTGCCAGCTCACGCGGGACAGGGGGCGCGTGGAGCGATGAGCAGTTCTTC.